This T cell receptor beta chain appears in the sequencing data of a study of OX40 agonist ivuxolimab in advanced cancers. Study-wide findings and caveats: By week 6 at 0.1 to 3.0 mg/kg, blood CD4+ and CD8+ T cells had expanded clonally. The authors did not determine the antigen specificity of the expanded peripheral T cells. Some nonresponders additionally presented with little normalized T-cell clonal expansion.

Notes on this clone: No antigen is known for it. The junction departs from the called germline gene at one end, perhaps through a read error.

Assay: immunoSEQ multiplex PCR; the TCRdb copy retains only in-frame clones and omits some. The table lists 90,000 or so clones, around 87% of them singletons. CDR3 size: 17 residues. Germline V CDR1 and CDR2: SSHAT, FNYEAQ (reference sequence). Blood sampling took place at baseline, cycle 4 day 1, and cycle 7 day 1. This clonotype originated in an adult with an advanced solid tumor such as melanoma, head and neck, liver or kidney cancer. J is TRBJ2-1 and V is TRBV7-7; 9 bases line up with TRBD2. The source was CD4+ or CD8+ T cells sorted from blood, collected in a trial of the OX40 agonist ivuxolimab. The CDR3 nucleotides read TGTGCTAGCAGCTTAGAGGGGCGGGAGGGCCCCTACAATGAGCAGTTCTTC. It yields the protein CASSLEGREGPYNEQFF. Full variable domain (missing parts from reference TRBV7-7 and TRBJ2-1): GAGVSQSPRYKVTKRGQDVTLRCDPISSHATLYWYQQALGQGPEFLTYFNYEAQPDKSGLPSDRFSAERPEGSISTLTIQRTEQRDSAMYRCASSLEGREGPYNEQFFGPGTRLTVL.